This T cell receptor beta chain came from a study of cytomegalovirus exposure and HLA in healthy donors. The PCR had 60 Vbeta and 13 Jbeta primers. The data were produced by immunoSEQ multiplex PCR, yet TCRdb's version contains in-frame clones alone and is incomplete. The sample contains some 120,000 clones, 75% to 85% of which appear only once. Nominal health characterized the donors when sampled, though unrecorded immune exposures were likely. Material: PBMCs. This TCR came from a male donor in good health and CMV-seronegative.

CDR3 DNA sequence: TGTGCCATCAGGGGGCGGGGCTATGGCTACACCTTC. Amino acid sequence: CAIRGRGYGYTF. This chain uses TRBV10-3 with TRBJ1-2, with D perhaps matching TRBD1 (5 bases). CDR1 ENHRY and CDR2 SYGVKD come from the germline V gene. The CDR3 is 12 residues long. V lost 6 bases and J 4 bases, leaving 9 bases between the germline ends.